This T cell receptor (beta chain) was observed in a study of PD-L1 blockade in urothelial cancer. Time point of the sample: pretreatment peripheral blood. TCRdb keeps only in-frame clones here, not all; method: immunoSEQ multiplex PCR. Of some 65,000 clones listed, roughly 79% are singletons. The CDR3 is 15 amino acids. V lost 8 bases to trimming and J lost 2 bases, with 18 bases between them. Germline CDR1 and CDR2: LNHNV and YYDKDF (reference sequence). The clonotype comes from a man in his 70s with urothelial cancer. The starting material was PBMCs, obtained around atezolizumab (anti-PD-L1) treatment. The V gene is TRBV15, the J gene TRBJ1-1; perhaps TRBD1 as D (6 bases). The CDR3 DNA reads TGTGCCACCTCATCCGGGACAAACAGAAACACTGAAGCTTTCTTT. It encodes CATSSGTNRNTEAFF.